The TCR beta chain described here comes from a study of T cell responses to AZD1222 COVID-19 vaccine. TCRdb's table, derived via immunoSEQ multiplex PCR, lists solely in-frame clones and lacks some. The sample lists roughly 160,000 clones, roughly 90% occurring once. Per germline, CDR1 SGDLS and CDR2 YYNGEE. The CDR3 runs to 18 residues. V gave up 0 bases and J gave up 1 base, with 14 bases separating them. This specimen consisted of peripheral blood, obtained 28 days after the second AZD1222 dose. The chain couples TRBV9 to TRBJ2-6, with D maybe TRBD2 (6 bases). This clonotype originated in an adult who received the AZD1222 COVID-19 vaccine. CDR3 loop: CASSVARQGGSGANVLTF. In nucleotides, the CDR3 is TGTGCCAGCAGCGTAGCTCGCCAGGGAGGTTCTGGGGCCAACGTCCTGACTTTC.